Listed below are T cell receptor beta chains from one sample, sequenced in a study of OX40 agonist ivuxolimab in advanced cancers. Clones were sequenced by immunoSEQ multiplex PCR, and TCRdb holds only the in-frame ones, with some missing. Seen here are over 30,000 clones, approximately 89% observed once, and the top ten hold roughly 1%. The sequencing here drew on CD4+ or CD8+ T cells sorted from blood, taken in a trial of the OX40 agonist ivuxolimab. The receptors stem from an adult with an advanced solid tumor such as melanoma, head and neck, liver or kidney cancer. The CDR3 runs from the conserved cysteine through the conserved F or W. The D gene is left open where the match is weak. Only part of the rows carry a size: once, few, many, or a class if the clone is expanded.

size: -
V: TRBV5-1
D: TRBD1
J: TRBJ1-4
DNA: TGCGCCAGCAGCCGAGGACAGGAACCTAATGAAAAACTGTTTTTT
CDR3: CASSRGQEPNEKLFF

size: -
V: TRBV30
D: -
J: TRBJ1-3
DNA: TGTGCCTGGAGAGTCCGGGGGGCCAGGAACACCATATATTTT
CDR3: CAWRVRGARNTIYF

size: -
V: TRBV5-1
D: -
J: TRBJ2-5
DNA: TGCGCCAGCAGCTTGGTGGCGGCTCAAGAGACCCAGTACTTC
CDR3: CASSLVAAQETQYF

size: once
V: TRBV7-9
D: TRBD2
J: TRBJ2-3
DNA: TGTGCTCTAGCGGGAGTCGCAGATACGCAGTATTTT
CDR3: CALAGVADTQYF

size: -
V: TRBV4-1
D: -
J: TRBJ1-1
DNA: TGCGCCAGCAGCCAAATAAGGGGGTCCGGACGTGGTTTCTTT
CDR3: CASSQIRGSGRGFF

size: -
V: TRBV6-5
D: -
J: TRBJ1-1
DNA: TGTGCCAGCAGTCCCCCCGGGCCGGGGAACACTGAAGCTTTCTTT
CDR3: CASSPPGPGNTEAFF

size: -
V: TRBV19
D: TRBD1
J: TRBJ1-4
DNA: TGTGCCAGTACCGGGACAGCCAATGAAAAACTGTTTTTT
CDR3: CASTGTANEKLFF

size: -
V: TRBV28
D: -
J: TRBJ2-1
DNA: TGTGCCAGCAGTTCTCCGGACTCCTACAATGAGCAGTTCTTC
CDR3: CASSSPDSYNEQFF

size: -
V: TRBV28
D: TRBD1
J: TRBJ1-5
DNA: TGTGCCAGCAGCCCGGGACAGGCAAGCCGACAGCCCCAGCATTTT
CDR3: CASSPGQASRQPQHF

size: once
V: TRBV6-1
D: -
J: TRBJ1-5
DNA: TGTGCCAGCAGAAGGGGGGCAGATAGCAATCAGCCCCAGCATTTT
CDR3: CASRRGADSNQPQHF

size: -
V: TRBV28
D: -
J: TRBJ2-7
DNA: TGTGCCAGCAGCTCCTTTGGACGATATTCCCCTGGCTTC
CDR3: CASSSFGRYSPGF

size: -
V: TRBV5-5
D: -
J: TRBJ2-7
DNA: TGTGCCAGCAGCTTCACCGGTTGGCGGGCCTACGAGCAGTACTTC
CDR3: CASSFTGWRAYEQYF

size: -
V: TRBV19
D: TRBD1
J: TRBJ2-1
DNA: TGTGCCAGTAGTATAGGCCCCGGACAGGGTAGCAATGAGCAGTTCTTC
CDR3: CASSIGPGQGSNEQFF

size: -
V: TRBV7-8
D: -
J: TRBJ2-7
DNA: TGTGCCAGCAGCTTAGTAACAAGGGTGGGGGAGCAGTACTTC
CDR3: CASSLVTRVGEQYF

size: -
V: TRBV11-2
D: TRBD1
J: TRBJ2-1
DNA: TGTGCCAGCAGCCGACAGGGAAATGAGCAGTTCTTC
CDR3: CASSRQGNEQFF

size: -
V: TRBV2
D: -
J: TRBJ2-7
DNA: TGTGCCAGCAACCACGACAGGCGTCTGGCCGAGCAGTACTTC
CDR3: CASNHDRRLAEQYF

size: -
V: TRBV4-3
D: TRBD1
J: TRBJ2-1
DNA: TGCGCCAGCAGCCAAACGACAGGGCGTTACAATGAGCAGTTCTTC
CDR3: CASSQTTGRYNEQFF

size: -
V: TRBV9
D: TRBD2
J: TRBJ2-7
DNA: TGTGCCAGCAGCGTAGCTCCTAGCGGCTACGAGCAGTACTTC
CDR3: CASSVAPSGYEQYF

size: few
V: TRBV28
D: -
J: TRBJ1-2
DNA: TGTGCCAGCAGCTTCATCAGCTATGGCTACACCTTC
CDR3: CASSFISYGYTF

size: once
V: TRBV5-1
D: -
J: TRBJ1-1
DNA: TGCGCCAGCACTGAGGACACCTTGAACACTGAAGCTTTCTTT
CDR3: CASTEDTLNTEAFF

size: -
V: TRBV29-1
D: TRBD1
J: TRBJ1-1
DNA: TGCAGCGTTGATAGACAGGGGAGGACTGAAGCTTTCTTT
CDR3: CSVDRQGRTEAFF

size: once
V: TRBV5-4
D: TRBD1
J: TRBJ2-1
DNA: TGTGCCAGCAGCGGAGACCGGGACAGACCAACGGAGGAGCAGTTCTTC
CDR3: CASSGDRDRPTEEQFF

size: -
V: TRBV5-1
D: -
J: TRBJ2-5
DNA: TGCGCCAGCAGCGGACCCAGGGCCCGGGAAGAGACCCAGTACTTC
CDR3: CASSGPRAREETQYF

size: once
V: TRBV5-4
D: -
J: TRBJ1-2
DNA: TGTGCCAGCAGCTTGGCCGGGAGGGAGTCGTTAGGCTACACCTTC
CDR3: CASSLAGRESLGYTF

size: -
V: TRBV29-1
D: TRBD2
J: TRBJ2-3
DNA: TGCAGCGCGTTAAGGAGCGGGAGCGCGCAACGCACAGATACGCAGTATTTT
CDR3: CSALRSGSAQRTDTQYF

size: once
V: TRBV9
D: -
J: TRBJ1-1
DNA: TGTGCCAGCAGCGTAGGGGTCAGCAAGGGGACTGAAGCTTTCTTT
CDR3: CASSVGVSKGTEAFF

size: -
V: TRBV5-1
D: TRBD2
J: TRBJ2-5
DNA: TGCGCCAGCAGATCCGGACTAGCGGGAAACCAAGAGACCCAGTACTTC
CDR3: CASRSGLAGNQETQYF

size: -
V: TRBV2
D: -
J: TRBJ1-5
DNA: TGTGCCAGCAGTGAATTCAAGGGGAGCAATCAGCCCCAGCATTTT
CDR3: CASSEFKGSNQPQHF

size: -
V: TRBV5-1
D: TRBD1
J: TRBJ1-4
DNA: TGCGCCAGCAGCAGGGACAGTAAGAATGAAAAACTGTTTTTT
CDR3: CASSRDSKNEKLFF

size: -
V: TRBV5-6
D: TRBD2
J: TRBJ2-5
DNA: TGTGCCAGCAGCTTGACGAAACGGACTAGGGGCCAGGAGACCCAGTACTTC
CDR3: CASSLTKRTRGQETQYF

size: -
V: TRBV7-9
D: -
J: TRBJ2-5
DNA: TGTGCCAGCAGCCAATACCTCGGGGCTGATTTGTACCAAGAGACCCAGTACTTC
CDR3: CASSQYLGADLYQETQYF

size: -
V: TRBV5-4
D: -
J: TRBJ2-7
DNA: TGTGCCAGCAGCTTGGAGGGGGGGGCACGGGCCGAGCAGTACTTC
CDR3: CASSLEGGARAEQYF

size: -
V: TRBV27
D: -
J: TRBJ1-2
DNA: TGTGCCAGCAGTACCCGACGCATTCCAAACTATGGCTACACCTTC
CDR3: CASSTRRIPNYGYTF

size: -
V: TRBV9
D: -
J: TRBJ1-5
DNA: TGTGCCAGCAGCGGTGGGACATCTAGCAATCAGCCCCAGCATTTT
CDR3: CASSGGTSSNQPQHF

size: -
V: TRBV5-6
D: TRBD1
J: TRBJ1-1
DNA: TGTGCCAGCAGCTTAGGGACAGGGGATTCGCGGACTGAAGCTTTCTTT
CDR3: CASSLGTGDSRTEAFF

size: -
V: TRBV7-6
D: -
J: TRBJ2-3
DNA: TGTGCCAGCAGCACTCGGGATGTGGCAGATACGCAGTATTTT
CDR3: CASSTRDVADTQYF

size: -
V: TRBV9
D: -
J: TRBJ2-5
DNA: TGTGCCAGCAGCATCGGGACCGCAAACCAAGAGACCCAGTACTTC
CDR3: CASSIGTANQETQYF